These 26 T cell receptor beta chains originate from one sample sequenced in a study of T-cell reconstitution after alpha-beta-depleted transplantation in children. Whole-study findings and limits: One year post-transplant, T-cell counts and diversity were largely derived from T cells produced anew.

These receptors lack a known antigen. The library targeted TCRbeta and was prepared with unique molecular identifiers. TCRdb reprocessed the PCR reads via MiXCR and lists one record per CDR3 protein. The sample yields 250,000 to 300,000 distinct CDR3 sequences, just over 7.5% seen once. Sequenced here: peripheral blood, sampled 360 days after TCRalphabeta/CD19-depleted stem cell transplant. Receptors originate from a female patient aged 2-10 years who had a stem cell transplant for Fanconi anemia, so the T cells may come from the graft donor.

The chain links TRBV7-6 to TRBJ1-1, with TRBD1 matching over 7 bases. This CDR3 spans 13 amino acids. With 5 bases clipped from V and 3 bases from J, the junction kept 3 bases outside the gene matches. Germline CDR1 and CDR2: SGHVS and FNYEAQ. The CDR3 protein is CASSAGGHTEAFF. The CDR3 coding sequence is TGTGCCAGCAGCGCAGGGGGGCACACTGAAGCTTTCTTT.

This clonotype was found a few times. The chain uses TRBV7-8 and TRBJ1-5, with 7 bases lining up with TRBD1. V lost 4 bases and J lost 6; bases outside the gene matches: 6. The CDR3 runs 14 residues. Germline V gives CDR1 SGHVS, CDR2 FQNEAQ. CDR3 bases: TGTGCCAGCAGCTCACACGGGACAGCTCAGCCCCAGCATTTT. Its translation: CASSSHGTAQPQHF. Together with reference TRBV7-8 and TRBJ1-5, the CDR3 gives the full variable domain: GAGVSQSPRYKVAKRGQDVALRCDPISGHVSLFWYQQALGQGPEFLTYFQNEAQLDKSGLPSDRFFAERPEGSVSTLKIQRTQQEDSAVYLCASSSHGTAQPQHFGDGTRLSIL.

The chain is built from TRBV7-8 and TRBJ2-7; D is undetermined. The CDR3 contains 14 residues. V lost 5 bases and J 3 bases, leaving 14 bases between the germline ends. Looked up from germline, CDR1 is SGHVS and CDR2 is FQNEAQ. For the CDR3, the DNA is TGTGCCAGCAGCCGATCGGACGCAGTCTACGAGCAGTACTTC. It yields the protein CASSRSDAVYEQYF.

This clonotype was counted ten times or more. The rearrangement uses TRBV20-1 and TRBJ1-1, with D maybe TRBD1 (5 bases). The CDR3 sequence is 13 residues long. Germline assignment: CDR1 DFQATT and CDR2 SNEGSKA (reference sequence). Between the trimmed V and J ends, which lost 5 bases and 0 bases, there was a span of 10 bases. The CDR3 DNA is TGCAGTGCTCAACAGGACCTGAACACTGAAGCTTTCTTT. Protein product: CSAQQDLNTEAFF.

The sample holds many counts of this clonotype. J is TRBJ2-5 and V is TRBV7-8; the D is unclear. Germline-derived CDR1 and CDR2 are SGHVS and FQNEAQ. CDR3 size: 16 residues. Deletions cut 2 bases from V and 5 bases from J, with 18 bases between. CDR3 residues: CASSLPPDLYEETQYF. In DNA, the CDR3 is TGTGCCAGCAGCTTACCCCCCGATTTATATGAGGAGACCCAGTACTTC.

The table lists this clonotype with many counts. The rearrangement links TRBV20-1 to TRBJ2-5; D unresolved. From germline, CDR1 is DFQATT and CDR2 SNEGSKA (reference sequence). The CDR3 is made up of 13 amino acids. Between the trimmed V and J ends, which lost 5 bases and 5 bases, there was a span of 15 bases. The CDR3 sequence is CSAVPLAGETQYF. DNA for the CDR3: TGCAGTGCTGTCCCCTTAGCTGGGGAGACCCAGTACTTC.

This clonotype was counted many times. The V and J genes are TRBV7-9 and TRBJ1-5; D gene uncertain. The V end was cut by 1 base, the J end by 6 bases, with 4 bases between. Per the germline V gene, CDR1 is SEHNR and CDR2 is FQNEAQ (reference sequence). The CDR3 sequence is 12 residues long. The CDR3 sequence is CASSLEFQPQHF. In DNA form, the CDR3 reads TGTGCCAGCAGCTTAGAATTTCAGCCCCAGCATTTT.

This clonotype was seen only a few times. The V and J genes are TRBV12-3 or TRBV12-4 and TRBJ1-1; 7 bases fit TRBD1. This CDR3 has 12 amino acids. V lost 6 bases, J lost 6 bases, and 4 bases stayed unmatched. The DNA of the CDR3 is TGTGCCAGCAGGGACAGGACCCCTGAAGCTTTCTTT. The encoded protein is CASRDRTPEAFF.

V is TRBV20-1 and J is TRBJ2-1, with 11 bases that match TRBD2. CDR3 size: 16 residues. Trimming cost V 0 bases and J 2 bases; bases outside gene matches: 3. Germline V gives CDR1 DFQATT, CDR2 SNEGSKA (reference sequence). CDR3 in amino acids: CSARDPTSGTYNEQFF. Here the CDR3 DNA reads TGCAGTGCTAGAGATCCGACTAGCGGGACCTACAATGAGCAGTTCTTC.

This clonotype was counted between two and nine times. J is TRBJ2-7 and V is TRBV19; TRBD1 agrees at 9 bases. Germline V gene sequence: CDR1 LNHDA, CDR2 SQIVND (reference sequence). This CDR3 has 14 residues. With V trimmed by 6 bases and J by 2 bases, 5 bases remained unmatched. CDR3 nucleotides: TGTGCCAGTAGGACAGGGGACAGGGCCTACGAGCAGTACTTC. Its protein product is CASRTGDRAYEQYF. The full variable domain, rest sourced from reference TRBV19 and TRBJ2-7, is DGGITQSPKYLFRKEGQNVTLSCEQNLNHDAMYWYRQDPGQGLRLIYYSQIVNDFQKGDIAEGYSVSREKKESFPLTVTSAQKNPTAFYLCASRTGDRAYEQYFGPGTRLTVT.

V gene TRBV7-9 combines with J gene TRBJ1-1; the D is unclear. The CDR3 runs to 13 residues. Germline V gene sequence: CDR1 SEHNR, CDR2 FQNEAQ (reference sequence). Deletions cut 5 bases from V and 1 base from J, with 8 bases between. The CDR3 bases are TGTGCCAGCAGCATATTGGGGAACACTGAAGCTTTCTTT. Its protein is CASSILGNTEAFF. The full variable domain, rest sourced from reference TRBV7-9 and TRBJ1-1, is DTGVSQNPRHKITKRGQNVTFRCDPISEHNRLYWYRQTLGQGPEFLTYFQNEAQLEKSRLLSDRFSAERPKGSFSTLEIQRTEQGDSAMYLCASSILGNTEAFFGQGTRLTVV.

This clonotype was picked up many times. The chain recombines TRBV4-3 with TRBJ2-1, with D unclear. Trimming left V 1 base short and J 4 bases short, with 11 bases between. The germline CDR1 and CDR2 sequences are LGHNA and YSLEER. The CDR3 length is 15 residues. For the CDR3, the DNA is TGCGCCAGCAGCCAAGTTCTGGCGGTTTACAATGAGCAGTTCTTC. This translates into CASSQVLAVYNEQFF.

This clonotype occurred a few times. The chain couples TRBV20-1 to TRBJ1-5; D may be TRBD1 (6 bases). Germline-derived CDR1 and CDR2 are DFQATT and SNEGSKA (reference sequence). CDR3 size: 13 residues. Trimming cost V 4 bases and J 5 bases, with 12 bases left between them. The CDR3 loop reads CSATRDTYQPQHF. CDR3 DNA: TGCAGTGCTACCCGGGACACCTATCAGCCCCAGCATTTT.

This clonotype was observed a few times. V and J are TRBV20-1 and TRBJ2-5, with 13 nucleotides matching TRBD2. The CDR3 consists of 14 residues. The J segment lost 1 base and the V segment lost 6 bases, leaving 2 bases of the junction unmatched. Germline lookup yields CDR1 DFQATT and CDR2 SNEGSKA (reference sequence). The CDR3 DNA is TGCAGTGCCGGGACTAGCGGGACCCAAGAGACCCAGTACTTC. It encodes CSAGTSGTQETQYF.

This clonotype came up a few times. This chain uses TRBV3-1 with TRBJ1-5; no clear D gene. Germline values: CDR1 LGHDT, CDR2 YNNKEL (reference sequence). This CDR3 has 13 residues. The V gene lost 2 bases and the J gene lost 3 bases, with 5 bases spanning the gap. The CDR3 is CASSQMTNQPQHF. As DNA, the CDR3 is TGTGCCAGCAGCCAAATGACCAATCAGCCCCAGCATTTT.

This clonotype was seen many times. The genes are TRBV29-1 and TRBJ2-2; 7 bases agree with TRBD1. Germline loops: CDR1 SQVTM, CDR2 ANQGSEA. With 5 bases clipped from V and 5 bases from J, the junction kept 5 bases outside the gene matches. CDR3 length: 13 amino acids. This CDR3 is CSVQHRGTGELFF. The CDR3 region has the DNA TGCAGCGTTCAGCACAGGGGTACCGGGGAGCTGTTTTTT.

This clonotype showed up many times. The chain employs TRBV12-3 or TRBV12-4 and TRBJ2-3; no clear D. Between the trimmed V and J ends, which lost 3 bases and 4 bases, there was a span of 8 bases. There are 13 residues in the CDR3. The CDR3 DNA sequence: TGTGCCAGCAGTTTCTCTAGGCCAGATACGCAGTATTTT. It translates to CASSFSRPDTQYF.

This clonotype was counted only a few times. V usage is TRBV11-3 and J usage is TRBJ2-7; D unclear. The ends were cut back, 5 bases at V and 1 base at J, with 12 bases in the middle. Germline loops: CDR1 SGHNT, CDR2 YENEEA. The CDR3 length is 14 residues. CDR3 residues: CASSAQNQSYEQYF. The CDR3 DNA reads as TGTGCCAGCAGCGCCCAAAACCAATCCTACGAGCAGTACTTC.

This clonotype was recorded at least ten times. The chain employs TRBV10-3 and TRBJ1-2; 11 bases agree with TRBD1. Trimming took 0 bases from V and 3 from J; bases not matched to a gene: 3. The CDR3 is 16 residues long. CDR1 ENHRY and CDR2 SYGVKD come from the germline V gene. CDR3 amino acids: CAISESRTGGDYGYTF. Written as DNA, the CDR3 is TGTGCCATCAGTGAGTCGAGGACAGGGGGCGACTATGGCTACACCTTC.

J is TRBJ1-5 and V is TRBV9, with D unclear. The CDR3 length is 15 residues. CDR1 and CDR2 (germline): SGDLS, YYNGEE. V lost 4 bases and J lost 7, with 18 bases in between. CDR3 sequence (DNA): TGTGCCAGCAGCCCCGAGGAGGGAGCCCGGCAGCCCCAGCATTTT. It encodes CASSPEEGARQPQHF.

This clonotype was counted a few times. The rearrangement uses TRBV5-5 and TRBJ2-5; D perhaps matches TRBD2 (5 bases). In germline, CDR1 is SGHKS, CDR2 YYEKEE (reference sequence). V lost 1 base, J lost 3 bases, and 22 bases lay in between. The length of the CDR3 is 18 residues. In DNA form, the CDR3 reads TGTGCCAGCAGCTTGCCCCTGGCGGTTTCGGGGTCCAAAGAGACCCAGTACTTC. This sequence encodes CASSLPLAVSGSKETQYF.

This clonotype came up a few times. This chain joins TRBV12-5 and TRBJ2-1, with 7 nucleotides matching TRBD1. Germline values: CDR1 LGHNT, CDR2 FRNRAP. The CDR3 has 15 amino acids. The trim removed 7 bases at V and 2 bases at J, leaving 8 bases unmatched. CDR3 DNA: TGTGCTAGTGCTCAACAGGGGACGGCCTACAATGAGCAGTTCTTC. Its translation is CASAQQGTAYNEQFF.

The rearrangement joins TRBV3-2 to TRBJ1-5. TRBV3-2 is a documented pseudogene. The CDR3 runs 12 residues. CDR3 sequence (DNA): TGTGCCAGCAGTTACTTGGATCAGCCCCAGCATTTT. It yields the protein CASSYLDQPQHF.

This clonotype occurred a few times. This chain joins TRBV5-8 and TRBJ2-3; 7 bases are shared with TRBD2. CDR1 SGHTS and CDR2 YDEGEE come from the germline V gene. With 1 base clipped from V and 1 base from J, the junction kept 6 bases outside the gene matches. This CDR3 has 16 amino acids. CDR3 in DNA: TGTGCCAGCAGCTTGATCGGGGAGGGCGGCACAGATACGCAGTATTTT. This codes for CASSLIGEGGTDTQYF.

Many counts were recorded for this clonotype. CDR3 amino acids: CASSQVPGTQRWESSPLHF. For the CDR3, the DNA is TGTGCCAGCAGTCAAGTCCCGGGCACCCAGAGGTGGGAAAGTTCACCCCTCCACTTT. The chain is built from TRBV28 and TRBJ1-6, with D uncertain. Trimming pared 5 bases from V and 9 bases from J, leaving 29 bases between. The CDR3 is 19 residues long. The germline CDR1 and CDR2 sequences are MDHEN and SYDVKM.

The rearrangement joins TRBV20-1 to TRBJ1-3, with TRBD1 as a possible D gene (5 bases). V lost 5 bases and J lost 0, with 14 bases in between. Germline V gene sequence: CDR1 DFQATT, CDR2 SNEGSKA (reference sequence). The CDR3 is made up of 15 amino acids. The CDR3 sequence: CSALTDIPSGNTIYF. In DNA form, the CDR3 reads TGCAGTGCTCTCACGGACATTCCCTCTGGAAACACCATATATTTT.